Each of the 11 T cell receptor beta chains below was sequenced from the same sample in a study of T cells in Graves' hyperthyroidism and ophthalmopathy. Authors of the study amplified TCR beta CDR3 regions from RNA transcripts. Initially, a first-round RT-PCR of the TCR CDR3 employed the HTBI primer set. TCRdb ran MiXCR on the multiplex PCR reads and lists one entry per CDR3 protein. The table has 750,000 to 900,000 distinct CDR3 sequences, 35% to 45% seen once. The specimen sequenced was blood. These receptors came from a young man with Graves' hyperthyroidism.

Details on this clonotype: A much larger clone lies one base from this, so it may be a read error. The rearrangement joins TRBV20-1 to TRBJ2-7, with D unresolved. Germline V gene data show CDR1 as DFQATT and CDR2 as SNEGSKA (reference sequence). V was clipped by 6 bases and J by 1 base, with 7 bases between them. CDR3 length: 11 residues. The DNA for the CDR3 is TGCAGTGCCCTTAGATCCTACGAGCAGTACTTC. It translates to CSALRSYEQYF.

CDR3 coding DNA: TGCGCCAGCAGTGACACAGGGGAGGAAGCTTTCTTT. It specifies CASSDTGEEAFF. The chain carries TRBV10-1 and TRBJ1-1; TRBD1 aligns across 7 bases. The CDR3 has 12 residues. V was pared by 3 bases and J by 8 bases, with 3 bases of the junction left unmatched. The germline CDR1 and CDR2 sequences are WNHNN and SYGVQD (reference sequence).

The sample holds many counts of this clonotype. The rearrangement links TRBV12-3 or TRBV12-4 to TRBJ1-4; weak D call: TRBD1 (6 bases). This CDR3 region has 15 residues. The V end was cut by 4 bases, the J end by 4 bases, with 13 bases between. The CDR3 DNA follows: TGTGCCAGCAGTTCCCCGGACAGTGATAATGAAAAACTGTTTTTT. Translated, it gives CASSSPDSDNEKLFF.

V usage is TRBV27 and J usage is TRBJ2-7; D ambiguous. V lost 1 base to trimming and J lost 3 bases, with 10 bases between them. Germline loops: CDR1 MNHEY, CDR2 SMNVEV (reference sequence). The CDR3 loop spans 14 amino acids. CDR3 sequence reads: CASSLYPESYEQYF. Here the CDR3 DNA reads TGTGCCAGCAGTTTATACCCAGAAAGCTACGAGCAGTACTTC.

This clonotype was observed a single time. The chain couples TRBV6-6 to TRBJ1-2, with 7 bases matching TRBD1. In germline, CDR1 is MNHNY, CDR2 SVGAGI (reference sequence). The CDR3 consists of 14 residues. Trimming took 6 bases from V and 4 from J; bases not matched to a gene: 8. The CDR3 loop is CASSQTGPSYGYTF. The DNA for the CDR3 is TGTGCCAGCAGCCAGACAGGGCCGTCCTATGGCTACACCTTC.

The J gene is TRBJ2-5, the V gene TRBV29-1; 7 bases align to TRBD1. From germline, CDR1 is SQVTM and CDR2 ANQGSEA. After removal of 7 bases from V and 5 bases from J, the junction contained 4 bases not matched to a gene. The CDR3 length is 11 residues. The CDR3 here is CSGQGWETQYF. The DNA for the CDR3 is TGCAGCGGACAGGGATGGGAGACCCAGTACTTC.

This clonotype was seen only a few times. This chain uses TRBV7-2 with TRBJ1-6, with no clear D. Per germline, CDR1 SGHTA and CDR2 FQGNSA. Trimming took 1 base from V and 0 from J, leaving 13 bases between them. The CDR3 has 18 amino acids. CDR3 in amino acids: CASSLGVHKSSYNSPLHF. Written as DNA, the CDR3 is TGTGCCAGCAGCTTAGGGGTACACAAGAGCTCCTATAATTCACCCCTCCACTTT.

This clonotype has a count of ten or more. The V and J genes are TRBV15 and TRBJ1-1; TRBD1 matches at 7 bases. The J segment lost 1 base and the V segment lost 9 bases, leaving 5 bases of the junction unmatched. This CDR3 spans 13 amino acids. Germline V gene data show CDR1 as LNHNV and CDR2 as YYDKDF (reference sequence). The CDR3 here is CATETGENTEAFF. The CDR3 DNA reads as TGTGCCACAGAAACAGGGGAGAACACTGAAGCTTTCTTT.

The V and J genes are TRBV15 and TRBJ1-5; D is unresolved. V was clipped by 1 base and J by 0 bases, with 10 bases between them. The CDR3 extends over 16 amino acids. Germline assignment: CDR1 LNHNV and CDR2 YYDKDF (reference sequence). CDR3 protein: CATSRGGHYSNQPQHF. CDR3 bases: TGTGCCACCAGCAGAGGGGGTCATTATAGCAATCAGCCCCAGCATTTT.

This clonotype was observed at least ten times. J is TRBJ1-2 and V is TRBV29-1; D is undetermined. The germline V gene has CDR1 SQVTM and CDR2 ANQGSEA. V lost 5 bases, J lost 8 bases, and 9 bases lay in between. The CDR3 spans 10 residues. CDR3 amino acids: CSVISGGYTF. In DNA form, the CDR3 reads TGCAGCGTTATCAGTGGAGGCTACACCTTC.

As regards this clonotype: A much larger clone differs by one base, so this may be a read error. The rearrangement links TRBV10-3 to TRBJ1-6, with TRBD1 as a possible D gene (5 bases). Deletions cut 6 bases from V and 0 bases from J, with 9 bases between. The CDR3 runs to 15 residues. Germline CDR1 ENHRY, CDR2 SYGVKD. CDR3 amino acids: CAISYQGSYNSPLHF. As DNA, the CDR3 is TGTGCCATCAGCTACCAGGGCTCCTATAATTCACCCCTCCACTTT.